This T cell receptor beta chain was retrieved from a study of T-cell memory formation after mild COVID-19. The wider study: There were largely donor-specific TCR clusters.

J was trimmed by 3 bases and V by 4 bases; bases with no gene match: 7. The germline gives CDR1 WSHSY, CDR2 SAAADI. The CDR3 consists of 15 residues. A single record per CDR3 protein comes from TCRdb applying MiXCR to the 5' RACE reads. This table holds a few hundred thousand distinct CDR3 sequences, just under 20% found once. Sequenced: PBMCs or a T cell subset sorted from them (not recorded which). The chain couples TRBV10-2 to TRBJ2-7; 9 bases match TRBD1. The clonotype was recovered from a young man who had mild COVID-19 (a few samples of this study predate the infection). Cell type and time point are not known. CDR3 DNA: TGCGCCAGCAGTGGCGAAGGACAGGGGATCTACGAGCAGTACTTC. Translated: CASSGEGQGIYEQYF.